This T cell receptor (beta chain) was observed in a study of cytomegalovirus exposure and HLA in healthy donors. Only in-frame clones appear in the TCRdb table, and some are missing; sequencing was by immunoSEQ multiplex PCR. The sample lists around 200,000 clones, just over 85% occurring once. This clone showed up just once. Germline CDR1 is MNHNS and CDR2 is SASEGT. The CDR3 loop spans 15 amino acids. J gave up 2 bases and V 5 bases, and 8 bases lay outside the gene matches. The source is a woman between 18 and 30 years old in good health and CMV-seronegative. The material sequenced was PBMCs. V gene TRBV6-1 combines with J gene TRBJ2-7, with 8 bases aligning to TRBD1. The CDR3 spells CASSIYRTGPYEQYF. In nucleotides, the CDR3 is TGTGCCAGCAGTATTTATCGGACAGGGCCCTACGAGCAGTACTTC.